This TCR beta chain was sequenced in a study of cytomegalovirus exposure and HLA in healthy donors. Study-level findings and limits: V- and J-gene trimming of TCR beta was linked (in a later analysis) to a missense DCLRE1C variant. In a later analysis, several top co-occurrence clusters appeared linked to parvovirus B19, influenza, CMV and Epstein-Barr virus. Presence/absence analyses treated sequencing depth as roughly uniform across donors. In all likelihood, a cluster of highly shared sequence variants was a sequencing artifact.

60 Vbeta and 13 Jbeta primers were used in PCR. Only in-frame clones appear in the TCRdb table, and some are missing; sequencing was by immunoSEQ multiplex PCR. The sample includes roughly 100,000 clones, 60% to 80% seen only once; the top ten take 3.5% to 4.5%. This clone was detected once. Its antigen is still unknown. The V gene end was trimmed by 0 bases and the J gene end by 6 bases; junction bases not matched to a gene: 7. Germline V gives CDR1 SGHNT, CDR2 YENEEA. This CDR3 has 17 amino acids. The TCR was taken from a man aged 45-60 years in good health and CMV-seropositive. The material sequenced was PBMCs. The chain couples TRBV11-3 to TRBJ2-2, with 10 bases identical to TRBD2. DNA of the CDR3: TGTGCCAGCAGCTTAGATCTGGCTAGCGGGAGTCCCGGGGAGCTGTTTTTT. This translates into CASSLDLASGSPGELFF.